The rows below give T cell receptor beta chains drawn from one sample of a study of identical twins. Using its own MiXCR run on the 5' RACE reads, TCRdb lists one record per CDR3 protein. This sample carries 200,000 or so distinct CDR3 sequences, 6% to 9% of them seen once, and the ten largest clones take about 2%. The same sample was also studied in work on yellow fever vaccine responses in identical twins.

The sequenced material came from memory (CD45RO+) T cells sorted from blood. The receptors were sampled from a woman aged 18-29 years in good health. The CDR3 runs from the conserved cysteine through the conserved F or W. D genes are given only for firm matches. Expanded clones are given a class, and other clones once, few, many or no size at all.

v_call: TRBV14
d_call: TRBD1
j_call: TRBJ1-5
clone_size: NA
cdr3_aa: CASSQVKMGQALMGQPQHF
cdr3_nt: TGTGCCAGCAGCCAAGTAAAGATGGGACAGGCCCTGATGGGGCAGCCCCAGCATTTT

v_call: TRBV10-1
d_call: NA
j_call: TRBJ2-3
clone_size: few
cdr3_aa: CASSETFRDTNTDTQYF
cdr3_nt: TGCGCCAGCAGCGAGACTTTCCGGGACACGAACACAGATACGCAGTATTTT

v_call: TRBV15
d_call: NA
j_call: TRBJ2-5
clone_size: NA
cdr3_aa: CATSSRETRYF
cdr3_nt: TGTGCCACCAGCAGCCGGGAGACCCGGTACTTC

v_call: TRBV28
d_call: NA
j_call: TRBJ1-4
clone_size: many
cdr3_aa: CASSRPVATNEKLFF
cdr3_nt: TGTGCCAGCAGCCGGCCGGTTGCAACTAATGAAAAACTGTTTTTT

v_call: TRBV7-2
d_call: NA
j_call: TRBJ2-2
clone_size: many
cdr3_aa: CASTFNRQVAGELFF
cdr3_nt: TGTGCCAGCACCTTCAATCGACAGGTGGCCGGGGAGCTGTTTTTT

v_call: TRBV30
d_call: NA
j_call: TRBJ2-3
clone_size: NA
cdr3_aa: CAWRGDTQYF
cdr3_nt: TGTGCCTGGAGGGGAGATACGCAGTATTTT

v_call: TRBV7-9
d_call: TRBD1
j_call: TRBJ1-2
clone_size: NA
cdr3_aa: CASSPQGDYGYTF
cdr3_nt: TGTGCCAGCAGCCCACAGGGGGACTATGGCTACACCTTC

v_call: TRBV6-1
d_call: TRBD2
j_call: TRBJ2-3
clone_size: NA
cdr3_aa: CASQGAGGPHGTDTQYF
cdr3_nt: TGTGCCAGCCAGGGAGCGGGGGGGCCTCACGGCACAGATACGCAGTATTTT

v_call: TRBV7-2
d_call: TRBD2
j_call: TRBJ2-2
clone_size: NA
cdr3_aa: CASSRRGGLNTGELFF
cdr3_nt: TGTGCCAGCAGCAGGCGGGGGGGCCTGAACACCGGGGAGCTGTTTTTT

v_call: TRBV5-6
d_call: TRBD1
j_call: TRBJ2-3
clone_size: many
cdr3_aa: CASSPRDRTPDTQYF
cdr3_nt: TGTGCCAGCAGCCCCCGGGACAGGACCCCAGATACGCAGTATTTT

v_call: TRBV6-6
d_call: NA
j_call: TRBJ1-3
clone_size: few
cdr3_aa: CASSYTTGNTIYF
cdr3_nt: TGTGCCAGCAGTTACACCACTGGAAACACCATATATTTT

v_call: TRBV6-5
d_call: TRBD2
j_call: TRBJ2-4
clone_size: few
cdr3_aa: CASSYAGVAKNIQYF
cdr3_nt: TGTGCCAGCAGTTACGCGGGAGTGGCCAAAAACATTCAGTACTTC

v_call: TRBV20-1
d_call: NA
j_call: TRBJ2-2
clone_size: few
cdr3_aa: CSARDYQGSGSGELFF
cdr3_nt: TGCAGTGCTAGAGATTACCAGGGTAGTGGGTCCGGGGAGCTGTTTTTT

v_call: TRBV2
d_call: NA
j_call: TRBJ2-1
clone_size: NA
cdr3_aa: CASSEARPPRNEQFF
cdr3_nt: TGTGCCAGCAGTGAAGCGCGCCCCCCGCGCAATGAGCAGTTCTTC

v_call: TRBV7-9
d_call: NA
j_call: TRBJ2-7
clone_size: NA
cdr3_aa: CASSLAQVSYEQYF
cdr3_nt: TGTGCCAGCAGCTTAGCGCAGGTCTCCTACGAGCAGTACTTC

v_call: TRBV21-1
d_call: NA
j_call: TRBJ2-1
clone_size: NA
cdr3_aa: CASSKGGAGARDRNEQFF
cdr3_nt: TGTGCCAGCAGCAAAGGTGGCGCAGGGGCTAGAGACCGGAATGAGCAGTTCTTC